Listed below are T cell receptor beta chains from one sample, sequenced in a study of beta chain features in type 1 diabetes. Assay: immunoSEQ multiplex PCR; the TCRdb copy retains only in-frame clones and omits some. This sample has some 240,000 clones; approximately 16% occur once, and the top ten carry 0.065% to 0.095%. Material for sequencing was naive CD4+ T cells from blood. These TCRs come from a man in his thirties or forties with type 1 diabetes. CDR3s include the opening cysteine and the closing phenylalanine or tryptophan. The D gene is left open where the match is weak. Size is stated for part of the rows, as once, few or many counts, or as a class when the clone is expanded.

TRBV30	few	TRBJ1-2	TRBD1	CALTGGRYGYTF	TGTGCCTTGACAGGGGGCCGCTATGGCTACACCTTC
TRBV7-9	NA	TRBJ2-1	NA	CASNPASSNEQFF	TGTGCCAGCAACCCCGCTAGCAGCAATGAGCAGTTCTTC
TRBV9	few	TRBJ2-1	NA	CASHRDSGPNEQFF	TGTGCCAGCCACCGGGACTCAGGGCCCAATGAGCAGTTCTTC
TRBV28	NA	TRBJ1-3	NA	CASSLGGNTIYF	TGTGCCAGCAGTTTAGGAGGAAACACCATATATTTT
TRBV7-3	few	TRBJ2-3	NA	CASSLSQLSTDTQYF	TGTGCCAGCAGCTTATCACAGCTAAGCACAGATACGCAGTATTTT
TRBV15	NA	TRBJ2-7	NA	CATSRDIELYEQYF	TGTGCCACCAGCAGAGATATCGAGCTCTACGAGCAGTACTTC
TRBV5-4	NA	TRBJ1-1	TRBD1	CASSPGGGTEAFF	TGTGCCAGCAGCCCAGGGGGGGGCACTGAAGCTTTCTTT
TRBV30	few	TRBJ2-7	TRBD1	CAWDRDSNFYEQYF	TGTGCCTGGGACCGGGACAGCAATTTCTACGAGCAGTACTTC
TRBV5-1	NA	TRBJ2-1	TRBD1	CASSTGQGGNNEQFF	TGCGCCAGCAGCACCGGACAGGGCGGGAACAATGAGCAGTTCTTC
TRBV28	few	TRBJ2-2	NA	CASSLRTRTGELFF	TGTGCCAGCAGCCTCCGTACTAGAACCGGGGAGCTGTTTTTT